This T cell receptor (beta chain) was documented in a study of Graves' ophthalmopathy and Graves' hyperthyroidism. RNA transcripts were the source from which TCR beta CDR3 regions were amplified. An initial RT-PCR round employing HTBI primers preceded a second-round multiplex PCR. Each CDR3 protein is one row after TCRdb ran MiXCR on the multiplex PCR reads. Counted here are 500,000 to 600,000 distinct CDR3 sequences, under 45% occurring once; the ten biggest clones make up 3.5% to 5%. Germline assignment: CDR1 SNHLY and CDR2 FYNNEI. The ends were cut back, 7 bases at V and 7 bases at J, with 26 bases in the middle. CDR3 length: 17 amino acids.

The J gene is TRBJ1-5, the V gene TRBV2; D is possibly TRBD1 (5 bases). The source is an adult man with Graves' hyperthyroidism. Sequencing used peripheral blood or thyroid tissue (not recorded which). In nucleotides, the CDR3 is TGTGCCAGCACCTCAGGGACTAGCGAAGGAGGCGAGCAGCCCCAGCATTTT. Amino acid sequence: CASTSGTSEGGEQPQHF.